The clone carrying this T cell receptor (beta chain) was counted a few times. Antigen specificity is unknown. If no ophthalmopathy progression occurred within 18 months, Graves' hyperthyroidism was stable. The data belong to a study of T cells in Graves' hyperthyroidism and ophthalmopathy. Amplified TCR beta CDR3 regions derived from RNA transcripts. HTBI primers were employed in a first-round RT-PCR of the TCR CDR3. TCRdb fed the multiplex PCR reads into MiXCR, producing one record per CDR3 protein. Of around 600,000 distinct CDR3 sequences in the sample, about a sixth were seen once. The V gene lost 0 bases and the J gene lost 7 bases, with 9 bases spanning the gap. Germline loops: CDR1 GTSNPN, CDR2 SVGIG (reference sequence). The CDR3 has 13 residues. Overall study findings and caveats: From stable hyperthyroidism, ophthalmopathy was set apart by a 13 V-J model. The blood repertoire included most of the expanded thyroid clonotypes above 0.001.

Sequenced: blood. The receptor was isolated from a woman in her 30s with Graves' hyperthyroidism. The rearrangement uses TRBV30 and TRBJ2-2, with D tentatively TRBD2 (5 bases). CDR3 sequence: CAWSVLRVGELFF. The CDR3, as DNA: TGTGCCTGGAGTGTATTGCGGGTCGGGGAGCTGTTTTTT.